This T cell receptor beta chain was sequenced during a study of blood T cell repertoires in COVID-19 (dated by TCRdb to the early 2020s). In the study overall: For ImmuneRACE Cohort 3, a participant was defined as recovered based on two consecutive negative NP/OP PCR tests, clearance by a healthcare professional, or resolution of symptoms. The collaborator samples originated in the United States, Italy and Spain and spanned the acute and convalescent phases of COVID-19. The prospective study material was composed of cDNA or gDNA derived from T cells, B-cell-depleted T cells, or PBMCs. The dataset comprised deeply sampled blood TCRbeta repertoires from subjects exposed to, actively infected with, or recovered from COVID-19. The repertoires were released in a freely available public database intended as a resource for research on the immune response to SARS-CoV-2. Samples came from the ongoing ImmuneRACE study (first 160 participants) plus 1,254 subjects from 6 global collaborators. Nearly every sample came with metadata listing a de-identified subject ID, COVID-19 status, age in years and sex. Where HLA class I and class II types were available, the types were taken from metadata supplied by the sample provider, not from assay-based typing. Broad study findings and their caveats: The quantity of clinical and demographic metadata differed by source and by participant and was supplied without curation.

TCRbeta CDR3 regions were amplified from genomic DNA by means of the immunoSEQ Assay, a bias-controlled multiplex PCR. In the paper's pipeline: Within the assay, amplification of reference gene primers was used to estimate how many nucleated cells each sample contained. To quantify the absolute abundance of each unique TCRbeta CDR3 rearrangement, sequence reads were collapsed and filtered. For each sample, productive Simpson clonality was calculated as the square root of Simpson's diversity index across productive rearrangements. In TCRdb, the immuneACCESS table is reduced to in-frame sequences with V and J assigned. These tables do not hold every clone; where another copy was compared, an unresolved V gene accounts for under half, and the others remain unexplained. V and J calls and clone size follow that table, whereas D and trimming were derived from the DNA. The table for this sample lists a few hundred thousand clones; approximately 89% of them were counted only once. The ten largest account for around 1.9% of the sample.

Remarks on this clone: The target of this receptor is not known. Within one base of it there is no much larger clone, and no base qualities were kept.

Participants in the prospective study were aged roughly 18 to 100 years, lived in some 24 United States geographic areas, and enrolled through a virtual design. In the prospective study, cohorts were assigned on the basis of participant-reported clinical history obtained from a screening survey and a study questionnaire. In the prospective study, whole blood, serum and a nasopharyngeal or oropharyngeal swab were collected from each participant by mobile phlebotomists. Participants in the prospective study had the option to provide additional blood draws and questionnaires over a roughly 2-month period. Blood samples from the prospective study were shipped frozen or at room temperature prior to DNA extraction. CDR1 and CDR2 are read off the germline V gene (reference sequence) as LGHDT and YNNKEL. Germline trimming amounts to 3 bases on V and 0 bases on J, with 8 as the count of junction bases outside the gene matches. Inclusive of the bounding cysteine and phenylalanine, the CDR3 is 17 residues long. Only the CDR3 DNA is retained, 51 bases long and in frame from the first base.

The chain is made from TRBV3-1 (or the pseudogene TRBV3-2) and TRBJ2-4; TRBD2 lines up with 7 middle nucleotides. The sequence came from a man in his forties in a cohort exposed to, infected with or recovered from COVID-19 (not recorded which). The sample taken for sequencing was PBMCs or T cells enriched from blood (not recorded which). The bases are TGTGCCAGCAGCCACCTGGGAGGGGTTTTAGCCAAAAACATTCAGTACTTC. Translated, it reads CASSHLGGVLAKNIQYF.